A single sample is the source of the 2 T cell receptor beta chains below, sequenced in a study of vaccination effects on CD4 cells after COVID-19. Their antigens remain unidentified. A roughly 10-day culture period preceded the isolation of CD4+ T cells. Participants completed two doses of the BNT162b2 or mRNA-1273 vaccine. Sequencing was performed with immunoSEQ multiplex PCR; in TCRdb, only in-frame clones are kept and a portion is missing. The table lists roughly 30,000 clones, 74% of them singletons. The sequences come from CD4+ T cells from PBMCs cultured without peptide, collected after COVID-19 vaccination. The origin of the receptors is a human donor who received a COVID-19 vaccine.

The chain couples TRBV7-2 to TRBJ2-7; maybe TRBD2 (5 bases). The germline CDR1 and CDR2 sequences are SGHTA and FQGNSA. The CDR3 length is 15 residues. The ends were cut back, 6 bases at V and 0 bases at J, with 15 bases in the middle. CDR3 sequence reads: CASSLRTGSSYEQYF. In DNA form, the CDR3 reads TGTGCCAGCAGTCTTCGGACGGGGAGCTCCTACGAGCAGTACTTC. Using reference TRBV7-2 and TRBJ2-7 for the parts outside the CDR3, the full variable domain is GAGVSQSPSNKVTEKGKDVELRCDPISGHTALYWYRQSLGQGLEFLIYFQGNSAPDKSGLPSDRFSAERTGGSVSTLTIQRTQQEDSAVYLCASSLRTGSSYEQYFGPGTRLTVT.

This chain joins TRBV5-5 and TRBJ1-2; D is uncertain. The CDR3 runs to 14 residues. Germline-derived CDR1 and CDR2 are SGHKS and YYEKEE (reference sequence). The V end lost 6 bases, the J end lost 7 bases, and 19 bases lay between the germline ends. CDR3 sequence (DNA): TGTGCCAGCAACAAGGGCGGATCTGCAGCTGGCTACACCTTC. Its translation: CASNKGGSAAGYTF.